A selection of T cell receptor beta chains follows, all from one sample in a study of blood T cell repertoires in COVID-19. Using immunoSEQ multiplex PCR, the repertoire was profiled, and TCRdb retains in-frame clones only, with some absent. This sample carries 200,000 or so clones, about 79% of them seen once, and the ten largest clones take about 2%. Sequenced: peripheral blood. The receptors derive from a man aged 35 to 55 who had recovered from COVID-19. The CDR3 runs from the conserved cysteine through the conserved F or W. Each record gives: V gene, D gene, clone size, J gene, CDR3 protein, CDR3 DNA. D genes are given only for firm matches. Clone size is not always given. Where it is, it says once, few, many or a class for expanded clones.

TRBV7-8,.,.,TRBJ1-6,CASSGRRNNSPLHF,TGTGCCAGCAGCGGCAGGAGGAATAATTCACCCCTCCACTTT
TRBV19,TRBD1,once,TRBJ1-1,CASSIVGGGTEAFF,TGTGCCAGTAGTATAGTAGGGGGCGGCACTGAAGCTTTCTTT
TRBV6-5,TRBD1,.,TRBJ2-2,CASSPTGLRAGELFF,TGTGCCAGCAGTCCGACAGGGCTCAGGGCCGGGGAGCTGTTTTTT
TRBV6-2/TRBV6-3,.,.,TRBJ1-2,CASSYWTEGVNYGYTF,TGTGCCAGCAGTTATTGGACAGAGGGAGTCAACTATGGCTACACCTTC
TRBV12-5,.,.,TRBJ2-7,CASGFDLTYEQYF,TGTGCTAGTGGTTTCGACTTGACCTACGAGCAGTACTTC
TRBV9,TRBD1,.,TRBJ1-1,CASSAGTGDLGTEAFF,TGTGCCAGCAGCGCCGGGACAGGGGATTTGGGAACTGAAGCTTTCTTT
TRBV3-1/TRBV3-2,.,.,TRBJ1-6,CASSQGQGTLHF,TGTGCCAGCAGCCAAGGCCAGGGAACCCTCCACTTT
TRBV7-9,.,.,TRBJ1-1,CASSFTGGTEAFF,TGTGCCAGCAGTTTTACGGGAGGTACTGAAGCTTTCTTT
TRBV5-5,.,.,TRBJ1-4,CASNARGAGDEKLFF,TGTGCCAGCAACGCCCGCGGGGCCGGTGATGAAAAACTGTTTTTT
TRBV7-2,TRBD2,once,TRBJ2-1,CASSPPSGGRYNEQFF,TGTGCCAGCAGCCCCCCTAGCGGGGGGCGGTACAATGAGCAGTTCTTC
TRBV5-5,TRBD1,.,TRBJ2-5,CASSRSGTGSGETQYF,TGTGCCAGCAGCAGATCCGGGACAGGGTCCGGGGAGACCCAGTACTTC
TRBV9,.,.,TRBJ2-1,CASSRYDEQFF,TGTGCCAGCAGCCGCTACGATGAGCAGTTCTTC
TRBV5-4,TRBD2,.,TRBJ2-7,CASSNKRDYEQYF,TGTGCCAGCAGCAATAAGCGGGACTACGAGCAGTACTTC
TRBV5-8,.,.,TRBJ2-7,CASSHQLLASEQYF,TGTGCCAGCAGCCACCAGTTACTAGCTTCCGAGCAGTACTTC
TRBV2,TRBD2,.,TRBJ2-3,CASSEEGSGGAKVDTQYF,TGTGCCAGCAGTGAAGAGGGTAGCGGGGGGGCCAAGGTGGATACGCAGTATTTT
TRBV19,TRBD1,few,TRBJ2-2,CASSRPGTGFANTGELFF,TGTGCCAGTAGTAGACCCGGGACAGGGTTCGCGAACACCGGGGAGCTGTTTTTT
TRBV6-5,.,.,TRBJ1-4,CASSYEGGGNEKLFF,TGTGCCAGCAGTTATGAGGGAGGAGGTAATGAAAAACTGTTTTTT
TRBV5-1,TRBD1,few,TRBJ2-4,CASSLTYRGRDLQW,TGCGCCAGCAGCTTGACCTACAGGGGGCGCGACCTTCAGTGG
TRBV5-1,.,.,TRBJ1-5,CASSLETGLNQPQHF,TGCGCCAGCAGCTTGGAAACAGGGTTGAATCAGCCCCAGCATTTT
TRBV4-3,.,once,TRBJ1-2,CASSQFRQVPYGYTF,TGCGCCAGCAGCCAATTCCGACAGGTCCCCTATGGCTACACCTTC
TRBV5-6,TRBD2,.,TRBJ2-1,CASSLRLAADYNEQFF,TGTGCCAGCAGCTTGCGGCTAGCGGCCGACTACAATGAGCAGTTCTTC
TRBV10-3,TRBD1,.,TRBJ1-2,CAISPGQLNYGYTF,TGTGCCATCAGTCCGGGACAGCTCAACTATGGCTACACCTTC
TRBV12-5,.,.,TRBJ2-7,CASGLLLPGHFSYEQYF,TGTGCTAGTGGTTTGCTCTTACCGGGACATTTTTCCTACGAGCAGTACTTC
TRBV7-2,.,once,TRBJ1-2,CASSLEAGILNGYTF,TGTGCCAGCAGCTTAGAGGCAGGGATTCTGAATGGCTACACCTTC
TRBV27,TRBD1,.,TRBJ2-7,CASSLSPGTGDYEQYF,TGTGCCAGCAGTTTATCCCCCGGGACAGGGGACTACGAGCAGTACTTC
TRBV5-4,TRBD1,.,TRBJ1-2,CASSRTGQVYGYTF,TGTGCCAGCAGCCGGACGGGACAGGTATATGGCTACACCTTC
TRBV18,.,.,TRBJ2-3,CASSPLARVAADTQYF,TGTGCCAGCTCACCACTCGCCAGGGTCGCGGCAGATACGCAGTATTTT
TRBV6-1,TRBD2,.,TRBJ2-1,CASSEAASGYLSDNEQFF,TGTGCCAGCAGTGAAGCGGCTAGCGGGTATTTAAGCGACAATGAGCAGTTCTTC
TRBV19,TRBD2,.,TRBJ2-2,CASSIKRLAGAGELFF,TGTGCCAGTAGTATTAAGAGGCTAGCGGGAGCAGGGGAGCTGTTTTTT
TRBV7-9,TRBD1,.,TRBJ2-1,CASSRDSSYNEQFF,TGTGCCAGCAGCCGGGACAGCTCCTACAATGAGCAGTTCTTC
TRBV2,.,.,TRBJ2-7,CASYPWGRGAYEQYF,TGTGCCAGCTACCCCTGGGGCAGGGGGGCATACGAGCAGTACTTC
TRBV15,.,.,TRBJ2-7,CATSRDFISYEQYF,TGTGCCACCAGCAGAGATTTTATCTCCTACGAGCAGTACTTC
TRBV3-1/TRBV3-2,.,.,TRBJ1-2,CASSGEGSYGYTF,TGTGCCAGCAGCGGGGAGGGAAGCTATGGCTACACCTTC
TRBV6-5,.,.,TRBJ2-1,CASTSGLYNEQFF,TGTGCCAGCACTTCGGGACTTTACAATGAGCAGTTCTTC
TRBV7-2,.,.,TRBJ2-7,CASSFRQAVGEQYF,TGTGCCAGCAGCTTTAGACAGGCGGTCGGGGAGCAGTACTTC
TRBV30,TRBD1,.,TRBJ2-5,CAWSTGVTFEETQYF,TGTGCCTGGAGCACAGGGGTCACGTTTGAAGAGACCCAGTACTTC
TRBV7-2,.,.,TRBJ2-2,CASSSGQNTGELFF,TGTGCCAGCAGCTCCGGACAGAACACCGGGGAGCTGTTTTTT
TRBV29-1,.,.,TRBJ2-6,CSVVPGREAGANVLTF,TGCAGCGTCGTGCCTGGCCGGGAAGCTGGGGCCAACGTCCTGACTTTC
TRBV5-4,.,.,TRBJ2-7,CASSTRGFGYEQYF,TGTGCCAGCAGCACCAGGGGTTTTGGCTACGAGCAGTACTTC
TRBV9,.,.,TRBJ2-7,CASSTTGYEQYF,TGTGCCAGCAGTACCACAGGCTACGAGCAGTACTTC
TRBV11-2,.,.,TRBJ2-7,CASSLDLSRGSYEQYF,TGTGCCAGCAGCTTAGATTTGAGTAGGGGAAGCTACGAGCAGTACTTC
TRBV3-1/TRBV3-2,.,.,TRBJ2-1,CASSQFSVGVGNEQFF,TGTGCCAGCAGCCAATTCTCTGTGGGAGTGGGCAATGAGCAGTTCTTC
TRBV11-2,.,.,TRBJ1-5,CASSRLGGQNQPQHF,TGTGCCAGCAGCCGCCTCGGCGGACAGAATCAGCCCCAGCATTTT
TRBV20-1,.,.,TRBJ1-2,CSAQGNGYTF,TGCAGTGCCCAGGGTAATGGCTACACCTTC
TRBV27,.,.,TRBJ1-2,CASSKSQGLDGYTF,TGTGCCAGCAGTAAATCCCAGGGGTTGGACGGCTACACCTTC
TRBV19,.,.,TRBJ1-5,CASSIFPFTQGNQPQHF,TGTGCCAGTAGTATTTTTCCTTTCACGCAGGGCAATCAGCCCCAGCATTTT
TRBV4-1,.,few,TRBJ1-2,CASSPPSTGPTYGYTF,TGCGCCAGCAGCCCTCCCTCGACAGGACCTACCTATGGCTACACCTTC
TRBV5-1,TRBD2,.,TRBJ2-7,CASSLSGGTHEQYF,TGCGCCAGCAGCCTTAGCGGGGGCACGCACGAGCAGTACTTC
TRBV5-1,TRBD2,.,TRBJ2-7,CASSLEGLGPYEQYF,TGCGCCAGCAGCTTGGAGGGACTAGGACCCTACGAGCAGTACTTC
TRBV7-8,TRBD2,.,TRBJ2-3,CASSWAGGPSLSTDTQYF,TGTGCCAGCAGCTGGGCGGGAGGACCTTCTCTTAGCACAGATACGCAGTATTTT
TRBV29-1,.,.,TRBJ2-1,CSDLGLRHGEQFF,TGCAGCGACCTTGGACTCAGGCACGGGGAGCAGTTCTTC
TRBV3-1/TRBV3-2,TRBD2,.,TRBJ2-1,CASSHAGGAYNEQFF,TGTGCCAGCAGCCATGCGGGAGGCGCCTACAATGAGCAGTTCTTC
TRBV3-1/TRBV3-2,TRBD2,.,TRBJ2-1,CASSPRTSESSYNEQFF,TGTGCCAGCAGCCCACGGACTAGCGAGAGCTCCTACAATGAGCAGTTCTTC
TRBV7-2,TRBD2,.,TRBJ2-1,CASSLGLAGYNEQFF,TGTGCCAGCAGCTTAGGACTAGCGGGGTACAATGAGCAGTTCTTC